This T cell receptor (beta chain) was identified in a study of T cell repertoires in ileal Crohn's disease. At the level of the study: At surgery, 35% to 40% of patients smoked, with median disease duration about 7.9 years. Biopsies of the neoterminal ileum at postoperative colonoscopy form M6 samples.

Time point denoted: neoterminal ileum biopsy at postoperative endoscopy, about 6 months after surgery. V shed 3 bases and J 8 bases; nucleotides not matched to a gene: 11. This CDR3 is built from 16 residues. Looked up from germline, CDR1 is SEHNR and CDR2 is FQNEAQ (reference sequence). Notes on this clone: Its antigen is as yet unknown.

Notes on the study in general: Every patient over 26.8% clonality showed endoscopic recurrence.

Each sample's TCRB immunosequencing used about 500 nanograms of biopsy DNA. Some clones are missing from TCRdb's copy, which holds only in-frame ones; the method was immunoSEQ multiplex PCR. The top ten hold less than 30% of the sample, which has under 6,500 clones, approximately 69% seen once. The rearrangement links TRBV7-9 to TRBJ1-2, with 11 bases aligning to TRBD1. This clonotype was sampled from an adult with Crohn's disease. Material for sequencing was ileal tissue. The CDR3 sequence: CASSFHDGTGGGGYTF. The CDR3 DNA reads TGTGCCAGCAGCTTCCACGATGGGACAGGGGGAGGGGGCTACACCTTC.